This TCR beta chain was recorded in a study of cytomegalovirus exposure and HLA in healthy donors. PCR employed 60 Vbeta and 13 Jbeta primers. Generated by immunoSEQ multiplex PCR, the TCRdb table keeps only in-frame clones and is missing some. The sample holds about 190,000 clones; around 85% are singletons and the top ten take around 4%. Whole-study results and caveats: Later analysis found that TCR beta chains associated with HLA were more clonally expanded than other, equally common chains.

As regards this clone: The target antigen is unknown.

The V end was cut by 5 bases, the J end by 4 bases, with 14 bases between. The CDR3 is 15 amino acids. Germline CDR1 is MNHEY and CDR2 is SVGAGI. Sequenced input: PBMCs. The chain carries TRBV6-5 and TRBJ1-4, with D possibly TRBD1 on 6 matching bases. The clonotype comes from a man aged 45-65 years in good health and CMV-seronegative. CDR3 amino acids: CASSGGTSRNEKLFF. The CDR3 DNA sequence: TGTGCCAGCAGTGGTGGGACAAGCCGTAATGAAAAACTGTTTTTT.